Described below is a single T cell receptor beta chain sequence and its context. Its antigen is currently unknown. Input was 2 to 2.5 ug genomic DNA, or all available if less. The assay was immunoSEQ multiplex PCR, and TCRdb's table has in-frame clones only and misses some. The sample has approximately 93,000 clones, roughly 85% seen once; the top ten hold more than 8%. The V and J ends lost 0 bases and 0 bases, in that order; junction bases with no gene match: 11. This CDR3 is built from 18 residues. Germline CDR1 SGHNT, CDR2 YYREEE (reference sequence). These data come from a study of glioma-infiltrating T cells after dendritic cell vaccination. Study-wide results and caveats: Only a small number of patients had complete blood and tumor samples.

Noted time point: after dendritic cell vaccination, including at tumor progression/relapse. Before vaccination, two weeks after the third vaccination, and at progression, PBMC were collected. The sequencing here drew on blood, taken after dendritic cell vaccination. The sequence derives from a human donor with glioblastoma. The chain links TRBV5-4 to TRBJ1-1; TRBD1 matches at 7 bases. CDR3: CASSLEGRGRYLNTEAFF. The CDR3 coding sequence is TGTGCCAGCAGCTTGGAGGGCAGGGGGAGGTACCTGAACACTGAAGCTTTCTTT.